This T cell receptor beta chain was documented in a study of blood T cell repertoires in COVID-19. The CDR3 sequence is 15 residues long. Germline V CDR1 and CDR2: LNHDA, SQIVND (reference sequence). The V and J ends lost 2 bases and 2 bases, in that order; junction bases with no gene match: 5. Method: immunoSEQ multiplex PCR; TCRdb's copy keeps in-frame clones and lacks some. The sample includes more than 85,000 clones, 85% to 90% of them seen just once. The chain carries TRBV19 and TRBJ2-5, with TRBD2 matching over 7 bases. Sequencing used peripheral blood. The TCR originated in a man over 45 with active or convalescent COVID-19. The CDR3 sequence: CASSILAATQETQYF. The CDR3 DNA follows: TGTGCCAGTAGTATACTAGCGGCGACGCAAGAGACCCAGTACTTC. Full variable domain (rest looked up from reference TRBV19 and TRBJ2-5): DGGITQSPKYLFRKEGQNVTLSCEQNLNHDAMYWYRQDPGQGLRLIYYSQIVNDFQKGDIAEGYSVSREKKESFPLTVTSAQKNPTAFYLCASSILAATQETQYFGPGTRLLVL.